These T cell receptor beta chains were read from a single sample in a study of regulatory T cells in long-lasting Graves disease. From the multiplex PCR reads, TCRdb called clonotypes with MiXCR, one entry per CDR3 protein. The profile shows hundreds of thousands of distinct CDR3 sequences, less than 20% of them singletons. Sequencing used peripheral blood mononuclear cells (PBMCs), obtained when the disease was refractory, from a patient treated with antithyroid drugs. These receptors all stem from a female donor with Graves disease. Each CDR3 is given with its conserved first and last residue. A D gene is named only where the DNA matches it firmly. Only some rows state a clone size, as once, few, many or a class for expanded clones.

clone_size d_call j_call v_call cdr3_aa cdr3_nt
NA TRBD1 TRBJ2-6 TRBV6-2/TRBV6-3 CASSYQNGQGVTGANVLTF TGTGCCAGCAGTTACCAAAACGGACAGGGGGTCACTGGGGCCAACGTCCTGACTTTC
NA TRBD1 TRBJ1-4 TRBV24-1 CATSDFEQGIWKLFF TGTGCCACCAGTGATTTCGAACAGGGGATCTGGAAACTGTTTTTT
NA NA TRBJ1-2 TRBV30 CASRGANYGYTF TGTGCCTCTCGGGGGGCTAACTATGGCTACACCTTC
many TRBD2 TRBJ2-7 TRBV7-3 CASSLGRGRDEQYF TGTGCCAGCAGCTTAGGACGGGGGAGGGACGAGCAGTACTTC
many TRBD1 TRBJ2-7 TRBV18 CASSPGQVLTYEQYF TGTGCCAGCTCACCGGGACAGGTCCTAACCTACGAGCAGTACTTC
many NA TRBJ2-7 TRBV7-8 CASSEDNYEQYF TGTGCCAGCAGCGAGGACAACTACGAGCAGTACTTC
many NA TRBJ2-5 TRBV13 CASSWIDGQETQYF TGTGCCAGCAGCTGGATCGACGGCCAAGAGACCCAGTACTTC
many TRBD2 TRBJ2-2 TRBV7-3 CASSLGGRAKRGELFF TGTGCCAGCAGCTTGGGCGGGAGGGCCAAGCGAGGGGAGCTGTTTTTT
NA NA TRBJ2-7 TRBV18 CASSPSSMGGNEQYF TGTGCCAGCTCACCATCTAGCATGGGCGGAAACGAGCAGTACTTC
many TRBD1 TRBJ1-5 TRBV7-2 CASSRTGGSNQPQHF TGTGCCAGCAGCCGTACAGGGGGCAGCAATCAGCCCCAGCATTTT
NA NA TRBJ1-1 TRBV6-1 CASNGGGTEAFF TGTGCCAGCAACGGGGGAGGCACTGAAGCTTTCTTT
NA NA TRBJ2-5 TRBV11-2 CASSPTLGRKETQYF TGTGCCAGCAGCCCAACTCTGGGGAGAAAAGAGACCCAGTACTTC
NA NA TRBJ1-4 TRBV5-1 CASSLGPGNEKLFF TGTGCCAGCAGCTTAGGCCCGGGGAATGAAAAACTGTTTTTT
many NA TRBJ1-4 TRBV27 CASSFIGRIEKLFF TGTGCCAGCAGTTTCATCGGGAGGATTGAAAAACTGTTTTTT
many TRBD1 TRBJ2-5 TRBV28 CASSRTSVLGQAWGTQYF TGTGCCAGCAGCCGAACCTCCGTATTAGGACAGGCGTGGGGGACCCAGTACTTC
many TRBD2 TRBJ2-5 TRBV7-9 CASSLIVRLAGDQETQYF TGTGCCAGCAGCTTAATCGTCAGACTAGCGGGAGACCAAGAGACCCAGTACTTC
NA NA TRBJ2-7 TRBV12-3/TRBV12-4 CASSLGADPYEQYF TGTGCTAGCAGTTTAGGGGCAGACCCCTACGAGCAGTACTTC
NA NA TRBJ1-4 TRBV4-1 CASSQARGSSNEKLFF TGCGCCAGCAGCCAAGCTCGAGGGTCGTCTAATGAAAAACTGTTTTTT
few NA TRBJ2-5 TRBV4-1 CASSQEKHPRYQETQYF TGCGCCAGCAGCCAAGAGAAACACCCAAGGTACCAAGAGACCCAGTACTTC
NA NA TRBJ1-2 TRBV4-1 CASSQGQSLGYGYTF TGCGCCAGCAGCCAAGGCCAGTCCCTTGGCTATGGCTACACCTTC
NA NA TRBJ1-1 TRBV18 CASSPVERNTEAFF TGTGCCAGCTCACCTGTGGAAAGGAACACTGAAGCTTTCTTT
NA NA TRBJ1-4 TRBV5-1 CASSPSGFDEKLFF TGCGCCAGCAGCCCCTCGGGGTTCGATGAAAAACTGTTTTTT
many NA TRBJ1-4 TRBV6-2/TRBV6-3 CASSYLTNEKLFF TGTGCCAGCAGTTACCTAACTAATGAAAAACTGTTTTTT
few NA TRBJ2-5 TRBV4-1 CASSPQQGDGTQYF TGCGCCAGCAGCCCTCAACAGGGCGATGGGACCCAGTACTTC
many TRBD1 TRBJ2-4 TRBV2 CASRTGQGALENIQYF TGTGCCAGCAGGACTGGACAGGGGGCGCTGGAAAACATTCAGTACTTC
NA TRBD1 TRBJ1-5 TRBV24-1 CATGTGSGQPQHF TGTGCCACCGGGACAGGGTCGGGTCAGCCCCAGCATTTT
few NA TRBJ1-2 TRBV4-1 CASSQFPTRRDSNYGYTF TGCGCCAGCAGCCAGTTCCCTACCCGCCGGGACTCGAACTATGGCTACACCTTC
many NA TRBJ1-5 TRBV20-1 CSARDLAKANQPQHF TGCAGTGCTAGAGATTTGGCGAAAGCGAATCAGCCCCAGCATTTT
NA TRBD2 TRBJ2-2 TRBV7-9 CASRPGLANTGELFF TGTGCCAGCAGGCCGGGACTAGCGAACACCGGGGAGCTGTTTTTT
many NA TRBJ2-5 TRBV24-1 CATSDLSDFQETQYF TGTGCCACCAGTGATTTGAGTGATTTCCAAGAGACCCAGTACTTC
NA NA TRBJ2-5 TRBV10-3 CAVGQGGRQETQYF TGTGCCGTCGGCCAGGGGGGACGACAAGAGACCCAGTACTTC
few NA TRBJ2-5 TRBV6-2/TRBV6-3 CASGVTVQETQYF TGTGCCAGCGGGGTGACAGTTCAAGAGACCCAGTACTTC
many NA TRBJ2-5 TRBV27 CASRRNTGIQETQYF TGTGCCAGCAGACGCAACACCGGGATCCAAGAGACCCAGTACTTC
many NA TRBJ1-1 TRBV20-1 CSARDWGGGTEAFF TGCAGTGCTAGAGATTGGGGGGGAGGCACTGAAGCTTTCTTT
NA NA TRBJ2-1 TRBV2 CASFRRGGGDEQFF TGTGCCAGCTTTAGGAGGGGGGGCGGGGATGAGCAGTTCTTC
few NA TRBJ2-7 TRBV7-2 CASSLSSPHEQYF TGTGCCAGCAGCTTAAGTAGTCCCCACGAGCAGTACTTC
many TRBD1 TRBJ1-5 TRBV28 CASRPQGASNQPQHF TGTGCCAGCAGGCCCCAGGGGGCTAGCAATCAGCCCCAGCATTTT
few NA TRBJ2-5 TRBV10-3 CAISESSGRETQYF TGTGCCATCAGTGAGTCTTCGGGGAGGGAGACCCAGTACTTC
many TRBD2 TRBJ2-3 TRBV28 CASSLAGGGTDTQYF TGTGCCAGCAGCCTAGCGGGAGGAGGCACAGATACGCAGTATTTT
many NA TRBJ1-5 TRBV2 CASSVQGGNQPQHF TGTGCCAGCAGCGTACAGGGTGGGAATCAGCCCCAGCATTTT
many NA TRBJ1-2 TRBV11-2 CASSSKSYEHRGYTF TGTGCCAGCAGCTCCAAATCATATGAGCATCGCGGCTACACCTTC
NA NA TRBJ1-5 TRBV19 CASSITQQPQHF TGTGCCAGTAGTATAACGCAGCAGCCCCAGCATTTT
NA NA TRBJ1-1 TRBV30 CAWRQRGRAEAFF TGTGCCTGGAGACAACGAGGGCGCGCTGAAGCTTTCTTT
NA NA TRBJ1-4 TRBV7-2 CASSLVGGQGGEKLFF TGTGCCAGCAGCTTAGTTGGAGGGCAGGGCGGTGAAAAACTGTTTTTT
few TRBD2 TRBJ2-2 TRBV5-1 CASSPGLAGVHGELFF TGCGCCAGCAGCCCAGGACTAGCGGGAGTTCACGGGGAGCTGTTTTTT
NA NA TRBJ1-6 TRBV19 CASTQQRGAYSPLHF TGTGCCAGTACTCAACAACGGGGGGCCTATTCACCCCTCCACTTT
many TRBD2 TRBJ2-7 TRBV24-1 CATSDRLATEQYF TGTGCCACCAGTGATAGACTAGCGACGGAGCAGTACTTC
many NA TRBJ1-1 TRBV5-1 CASSLEGTEAFF TGTGCCAGCAGCTTAGAGGGGACTGAAGCTTTCTTT